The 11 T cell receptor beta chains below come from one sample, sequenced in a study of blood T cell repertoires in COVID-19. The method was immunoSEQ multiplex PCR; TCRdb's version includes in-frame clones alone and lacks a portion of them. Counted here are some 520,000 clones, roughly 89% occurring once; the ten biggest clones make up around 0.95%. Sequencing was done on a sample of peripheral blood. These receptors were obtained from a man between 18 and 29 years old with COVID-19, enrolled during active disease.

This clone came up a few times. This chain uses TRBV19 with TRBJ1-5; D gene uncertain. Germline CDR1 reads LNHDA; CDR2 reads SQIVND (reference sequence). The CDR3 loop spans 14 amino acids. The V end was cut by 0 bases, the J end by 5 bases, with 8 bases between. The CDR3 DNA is TGTGCCAGTAGTATAGATAACGGAGATCAGCCCCAGCATTTT. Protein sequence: CASSIDNGDQPQHF.

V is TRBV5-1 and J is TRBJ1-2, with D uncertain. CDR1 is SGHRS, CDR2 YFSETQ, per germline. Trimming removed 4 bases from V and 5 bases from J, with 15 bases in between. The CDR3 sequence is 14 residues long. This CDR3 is CASSTGSPAYGYTF. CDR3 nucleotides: TGCGCCAGCAGCACCGGGTCGCCTGCTTATGGCTACACCTTC.

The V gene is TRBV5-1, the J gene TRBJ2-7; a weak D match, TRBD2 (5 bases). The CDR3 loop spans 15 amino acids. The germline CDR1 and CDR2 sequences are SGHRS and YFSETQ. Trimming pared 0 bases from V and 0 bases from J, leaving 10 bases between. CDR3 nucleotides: TGCGCCAGCAGCTTGGAATCTAGCAGCTCCTACGAGCAGTACTTC. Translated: CASSLESSSSYEQYF. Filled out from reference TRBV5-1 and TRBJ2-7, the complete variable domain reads KAGVTQTPRYLIKTRGQQVTLSCSPISGHRSVSWYQQTPGQGLQFLFEYFSETQRNKGNFPGRFSGRQFSNSRSEMNVSTLELGDSALYLCASSLESSSSYEQYFGPGTRLTVT.

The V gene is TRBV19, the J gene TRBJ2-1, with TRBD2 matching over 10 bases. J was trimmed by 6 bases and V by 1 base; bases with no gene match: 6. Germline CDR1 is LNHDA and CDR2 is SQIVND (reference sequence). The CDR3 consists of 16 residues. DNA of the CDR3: TGTGCCAGTAGTATAGGGTCGCTAGCGGGAGTCAATGAGCAGTTCTTC. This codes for CASSIGSLAGVNEQFF.

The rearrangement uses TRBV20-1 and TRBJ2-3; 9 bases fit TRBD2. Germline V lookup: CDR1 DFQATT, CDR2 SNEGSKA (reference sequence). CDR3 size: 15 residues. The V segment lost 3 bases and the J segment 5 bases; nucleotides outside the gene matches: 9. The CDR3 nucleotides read TGCAGTGCTAGTGCGGGAGGGCGATCGATAGATACGCAGTATTTT. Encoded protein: CSASAGGRSIDTQYF.

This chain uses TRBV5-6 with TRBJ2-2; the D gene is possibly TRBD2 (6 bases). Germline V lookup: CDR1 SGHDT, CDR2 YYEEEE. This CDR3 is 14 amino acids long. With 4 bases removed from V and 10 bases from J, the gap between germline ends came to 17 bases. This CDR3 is CASSLGGLVKELFF. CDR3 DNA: TGTGCCAGCAGCCTCGGGGGATTGGTTAAGGAGCTGTTTTTT. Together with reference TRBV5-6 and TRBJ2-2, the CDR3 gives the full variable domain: DAGVTQSPTHLIKTRGQQVTLRCSPKSGHDTVSWYQQALGQGPQFIFQYYEEEERQRGNFPDRFSGHQFPNYSSELNVNALLLGDSALYLCASSLGGLVKELFFGEGSRLTVL.

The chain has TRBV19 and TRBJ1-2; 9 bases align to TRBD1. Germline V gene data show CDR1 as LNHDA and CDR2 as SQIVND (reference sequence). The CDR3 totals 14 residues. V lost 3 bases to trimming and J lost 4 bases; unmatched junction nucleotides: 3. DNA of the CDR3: TGTGCCAGTAGTATGGGACAGGGAAGCTATGGCTACACCTTC. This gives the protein CASSMGQGSYGYTF.

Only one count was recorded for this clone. The CDR3 DNA follows: TGTGCCAGCAGCTCGGCTAGCGGGTATACGCAGTATTTT. It encodes CASSSASGYTQYF. The chain uses TRBV6-5 and TRBJ2-3; 8 bases are shared with TRBD2. Looked up from germline, CDR1 is MNHEY and CDR2 is SVGAGI. V was pared by 6 bases and J by 7 bases, with 6 bases of the junction left unmatched. This CDR3 region has 13 residues.

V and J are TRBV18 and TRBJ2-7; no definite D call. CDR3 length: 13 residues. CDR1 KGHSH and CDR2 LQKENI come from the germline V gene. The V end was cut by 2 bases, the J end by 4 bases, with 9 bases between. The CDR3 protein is CASSPSPRYEQYF. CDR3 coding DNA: TGTGCCAGCTCACCATCCCCCCGGTACGAGCAGTACTTC. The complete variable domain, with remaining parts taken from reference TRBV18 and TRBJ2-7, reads NAGVMQNPRHLVRRRGQEARLRCSPMKGHSHVYWYRQLPEEGLKFMVYLQKENIIDESGMPKERFSAEFPKEGPSILRIQQVVRGDSAAYFCASSPSPRYEQYFGPGTRLTVT.

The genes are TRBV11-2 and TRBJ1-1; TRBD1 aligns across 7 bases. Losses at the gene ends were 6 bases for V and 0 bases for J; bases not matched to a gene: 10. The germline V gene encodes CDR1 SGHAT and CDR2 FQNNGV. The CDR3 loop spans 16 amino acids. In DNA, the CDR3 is TGTGCCAGCAGACCAGAGGGGGCGGCGATGAACACTGAAGCTTTCTTT. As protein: CASRPEGAAMNTEAFF.

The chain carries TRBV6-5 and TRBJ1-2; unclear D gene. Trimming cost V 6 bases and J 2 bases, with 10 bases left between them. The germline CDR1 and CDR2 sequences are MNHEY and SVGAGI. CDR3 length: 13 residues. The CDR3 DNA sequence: TGTGCCAGCAGATTTAACCTAAACTATGGCTACACCTTC. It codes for CASRFNLNYGYTF.